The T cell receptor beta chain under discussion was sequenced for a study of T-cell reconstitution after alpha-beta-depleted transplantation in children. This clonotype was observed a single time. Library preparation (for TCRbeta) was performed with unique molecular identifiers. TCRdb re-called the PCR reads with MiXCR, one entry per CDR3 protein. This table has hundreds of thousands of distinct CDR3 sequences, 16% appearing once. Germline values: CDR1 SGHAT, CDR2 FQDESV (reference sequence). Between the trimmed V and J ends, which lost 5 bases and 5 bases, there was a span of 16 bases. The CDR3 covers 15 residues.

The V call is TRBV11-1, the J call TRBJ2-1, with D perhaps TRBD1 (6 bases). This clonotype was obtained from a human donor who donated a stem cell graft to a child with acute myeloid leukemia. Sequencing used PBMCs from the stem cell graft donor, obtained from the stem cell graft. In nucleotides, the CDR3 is TGTGCCAGCAGCCCCCAGGGGAGAGGGGACAATGAGCAGTTCTTC. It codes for CASSPQGRGDNEQFF.